The following is a T cell receptor (beta chain) sequence with its context. The Seattle patients joined while their infection was active and were tracked longitudinally afterward. The data are from a study of blood T cell repertoires in COVID-19. The overall study: Sites in the United States, Italy and Spain provided acute and convalescent COVID-19 samples.

The length of the CDR3 is 15 residues. Germline values: CDR1 LNHDA, CDR2 SQIVND (reference sequence). V dropped 3 bases and J dropped 4; count of bases not matched to a gene: 6. Original processing notes: The assay estimated nucleated cells by amplifying reference gene primers. Libraries were prepared by immunoSEQ multiplex PCR; TCRdb keeps only in-frame clonotypes and omits some of them. V and J calls and clone size follow that table, whereas D and trimming were derived from the DNA. The repertoire holds 180,000 or so clones, with 80% to 85% as singletons. The sequence was collected from a woman in her sixties or seventies with COVID-19, enrolled during active disease. The chain uses TRBV19 and TRBJ1-2; TRBD1 aligns across 9 bases. Specimen: peripheral blood. Here the CDR3 DNA reads TGTGCCAGTAGTATCGGGACAGGGCCCTTCTATGGCTACACCTTC. Its translation is CASSIGTGPFYGYTF.